The following is a T cell receptor beta chain sequence with its context. The method was immunoSEQ multiplex PCR; TCRdb's version includes in-frame clones alone and lacks a portion of them. The sample gives tens of thousands of clones, about 92% of which show up once; 25% to 30% is in the top ten. The data stem from a study of blood T cell repertoires in COVID-19. CDR1 is SQVTM and CDR2 is ANQGSEA in the germline V gene. The CDR3 is 13 residues long. V shed 4 bases and J 7 bases; nucleotides not matched to a gene: 5. This TCR was sampled from a woman at least 80 years old with acute or convalescent COVID-19. The chain links TRBV29-1 to TRBJ1-2, with 11 bases fitting TRBD1. The sample was peripheral blood. The CDR3 loop reads CSVVLGQGGGYTF. The CDR3 DNA is TGCAGCGTTGTGTTGGGACAGGGGGGTGGCTACACCTTC.